This TCR beta chain stems from a study of blood T cell repertoires in COVID-19. Whole-study context: Samples came from the United States, Italy and Spain, spanning acute and convalescent COVID-19. Nucleic acid was either cDNA or gDNA, and it came from T cells, B-cell-depleted T cells, or PBMCs.

Original analysis: Amplification of reference gene primers was used by the study to estimate nucleated cell counts. Repertoires were generated with immunoSEQ multiplex PCR, while TCRdb's copy carries only in-frame clones and drops some. Clone size and V and J calls were adopted from that table, with D and trimming inferred from the DNA. The table shows about 190,000 clones, with approximately 90% occurring only once. V lost 1 base to trimming and J lost 7 bases, with 13 bases between them. The CDR3 totals 15 residues. Germline V gives CDR1 SGHDN, CDR2 FVKESK. The J gene is TRBJ1-4, the V gene TRBV14; possibly TRBD1 for D (5 bases). Sequencing was done on a sample of peripheral blood. This sequence was found in a man in his thirties or forties with acute or convalescent COVID-19. CDR3 region: CASSQVQGVTEKLFF. The CDR3, as DNA: TGTGCCAGCAGCCAAGTGCAAGGGGTAACTGAAAAACTGTTTTTT.